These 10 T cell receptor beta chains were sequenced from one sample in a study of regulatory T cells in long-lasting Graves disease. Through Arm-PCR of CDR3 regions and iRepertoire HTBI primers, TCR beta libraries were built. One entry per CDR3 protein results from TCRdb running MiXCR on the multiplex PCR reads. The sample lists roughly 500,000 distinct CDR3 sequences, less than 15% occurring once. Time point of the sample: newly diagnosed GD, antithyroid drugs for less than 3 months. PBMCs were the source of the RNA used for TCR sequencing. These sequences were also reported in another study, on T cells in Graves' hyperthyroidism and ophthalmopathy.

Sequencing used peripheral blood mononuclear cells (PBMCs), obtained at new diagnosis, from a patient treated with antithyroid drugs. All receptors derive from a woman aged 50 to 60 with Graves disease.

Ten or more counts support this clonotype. CDR3 nucleotides: TGTGCCAGCAGCCTGACAGGGGTCAATCAGCCCCAGCATTTT. This sequence encodes CASSLTGVNQPQHF. The genes are TRBV14 and TRBJ1-5; 8 bases align to TRBD1. Trimming took 4 bases from V and 3 from J; bases not matched to a gene: 2. Germline CDR1 and CDR2: SGHDN and FVKESK. CDR3 size: 14 residues. Full variable domain (rest looked up from reference TRBV14 and TRBJ1-5): EAGVTQFPSHSVIEKGQTVTLRCDPISGHDNLYWYRRVMGKEIKFLLHFVKESKQDESGMPNNRFLAERTGGTYSTLKVQPAELEDSGVYFCASSLTGVNQPQHFGDGTRLSIL.

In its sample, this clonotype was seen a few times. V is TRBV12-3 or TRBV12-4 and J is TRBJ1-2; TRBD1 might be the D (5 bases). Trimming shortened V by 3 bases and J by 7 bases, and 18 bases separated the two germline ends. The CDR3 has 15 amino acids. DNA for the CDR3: TGTGCCAGCAGTTTGGTCTGGCCGGGGGTTGGTGGCTACACCTTC. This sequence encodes CASSLVWPGVGGYTF.

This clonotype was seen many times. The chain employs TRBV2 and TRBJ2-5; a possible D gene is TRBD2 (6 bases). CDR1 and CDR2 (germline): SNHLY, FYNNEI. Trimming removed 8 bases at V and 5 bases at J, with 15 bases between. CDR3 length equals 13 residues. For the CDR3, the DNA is TGTGCCAGCCGTCGGGGTGGAGGGGAGACCCAGTACTTC. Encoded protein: CASRRGGGETQYF.

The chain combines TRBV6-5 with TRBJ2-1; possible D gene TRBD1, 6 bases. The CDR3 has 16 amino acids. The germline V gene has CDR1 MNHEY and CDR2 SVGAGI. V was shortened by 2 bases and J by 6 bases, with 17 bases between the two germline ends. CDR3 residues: CASSYTTGSSPNEQFF. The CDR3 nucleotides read TGTGCCAGCAGTTACACAACAGGGAGCTCACCCAATGAGCAGTTCTTC.

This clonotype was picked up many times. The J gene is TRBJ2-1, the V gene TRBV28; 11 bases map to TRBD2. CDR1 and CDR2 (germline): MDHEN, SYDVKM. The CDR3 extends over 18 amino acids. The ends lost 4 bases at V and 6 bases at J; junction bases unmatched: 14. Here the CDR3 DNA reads TGTGCCAGCAGTTCACCCTCACTAGCGGGAGATGTTGTCAATGAGCAGTTCTTC. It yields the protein CASSSPSLAGDVVNEQFF.

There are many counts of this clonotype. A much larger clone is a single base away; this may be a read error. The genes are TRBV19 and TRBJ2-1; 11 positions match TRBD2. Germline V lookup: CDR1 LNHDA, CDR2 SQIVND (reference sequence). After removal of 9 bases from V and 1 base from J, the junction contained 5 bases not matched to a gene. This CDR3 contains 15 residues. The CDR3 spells CASSIAGGSYNEQFF. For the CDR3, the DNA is TGTGCCAGCAGCATAGCGGGAGGGTCCTACAATGAGCAGTTCTTC.

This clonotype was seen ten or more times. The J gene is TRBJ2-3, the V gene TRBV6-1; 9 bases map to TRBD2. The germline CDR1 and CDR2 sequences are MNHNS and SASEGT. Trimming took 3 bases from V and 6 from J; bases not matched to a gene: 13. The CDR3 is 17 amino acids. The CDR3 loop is CASSESPWREGPDTQYF. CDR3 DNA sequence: TGTGCCAGCAGTGAGTCCCCGTGGCGGGAGGGCCCCGATACGCAGTATTTT.

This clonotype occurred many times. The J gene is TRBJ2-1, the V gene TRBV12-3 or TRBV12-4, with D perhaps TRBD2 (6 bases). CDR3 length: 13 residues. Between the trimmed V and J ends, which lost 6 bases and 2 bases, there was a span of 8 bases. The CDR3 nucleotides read TGTGCCAGCAGCATAGCGGCCTACAATGAGCAGTTCTTC. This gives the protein CASSIAAYNEQFF.

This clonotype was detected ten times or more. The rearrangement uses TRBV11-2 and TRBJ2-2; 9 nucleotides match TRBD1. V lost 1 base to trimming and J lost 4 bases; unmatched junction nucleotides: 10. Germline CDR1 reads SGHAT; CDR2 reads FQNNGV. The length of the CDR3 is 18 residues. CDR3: CASSLVLPGQGGTGELFF. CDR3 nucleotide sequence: TGTGCCAGCAGCTTAGTTTTGCCGGGACAGGGAGGCACCGGGGAGCTGTTTTTT.

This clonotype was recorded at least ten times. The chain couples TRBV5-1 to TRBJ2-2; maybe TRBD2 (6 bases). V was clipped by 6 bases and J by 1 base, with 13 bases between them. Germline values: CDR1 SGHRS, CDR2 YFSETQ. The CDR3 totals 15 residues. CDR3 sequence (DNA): TGCGCCAGCATGGACGGGAGTTTGAACACCGGGGAGCTGTTTTTT. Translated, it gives CASMDGSLNTGELFF. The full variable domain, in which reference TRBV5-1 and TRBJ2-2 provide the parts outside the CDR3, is KAGVTQTPRYLIKTRGQQVTLSCSPISGHRSVSWYQQTPGQGLQFLFEYFSETQRNKGNFPGRFSGRQFSNSRSEMNVSTLELGDSALYLCASMDGSLNTGELFFGEGSRLTVL.